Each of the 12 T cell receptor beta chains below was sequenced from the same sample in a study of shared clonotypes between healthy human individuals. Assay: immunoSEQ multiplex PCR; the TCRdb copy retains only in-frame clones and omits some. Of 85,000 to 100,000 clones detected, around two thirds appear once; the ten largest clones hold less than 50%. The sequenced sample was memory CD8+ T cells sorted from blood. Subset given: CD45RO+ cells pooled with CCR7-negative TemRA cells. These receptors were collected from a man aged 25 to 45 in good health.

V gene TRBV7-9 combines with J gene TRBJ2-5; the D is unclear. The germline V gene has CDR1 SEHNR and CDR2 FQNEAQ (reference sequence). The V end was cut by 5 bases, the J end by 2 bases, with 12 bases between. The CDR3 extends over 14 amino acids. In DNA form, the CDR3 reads TGTGCCAGCAGCACGCAGAAACAGCAAGAGACCCAGTACTTC. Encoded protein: CASSTQKQQETQYF.

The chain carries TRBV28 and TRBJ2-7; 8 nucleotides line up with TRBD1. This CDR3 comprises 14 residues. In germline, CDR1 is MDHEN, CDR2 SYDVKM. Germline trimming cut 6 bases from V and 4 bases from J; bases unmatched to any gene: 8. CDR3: CASRGPGGAYEQYF. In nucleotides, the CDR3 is TGTGCCAGCAGGGGCCCAGGGGGCGCTTACGAGCAGTACTTC.

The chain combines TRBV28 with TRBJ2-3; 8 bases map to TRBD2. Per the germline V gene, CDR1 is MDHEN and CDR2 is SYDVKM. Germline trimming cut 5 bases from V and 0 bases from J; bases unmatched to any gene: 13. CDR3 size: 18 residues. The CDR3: CASSLSPGLGSSTDTQYF. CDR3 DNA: TGTGCCAGCAGTCTCTCCCCGGGACTAGGATCTAGCACAGATACGCAGTATTTT.

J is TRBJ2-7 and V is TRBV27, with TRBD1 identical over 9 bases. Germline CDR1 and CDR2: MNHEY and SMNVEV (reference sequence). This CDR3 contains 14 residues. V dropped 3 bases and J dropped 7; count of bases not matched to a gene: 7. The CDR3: CASSFSGQGGEQYF. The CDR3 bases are TGTGCCAGCAGTTTCTCGGGACAGGGAGGTGAGCAGTACTTC.

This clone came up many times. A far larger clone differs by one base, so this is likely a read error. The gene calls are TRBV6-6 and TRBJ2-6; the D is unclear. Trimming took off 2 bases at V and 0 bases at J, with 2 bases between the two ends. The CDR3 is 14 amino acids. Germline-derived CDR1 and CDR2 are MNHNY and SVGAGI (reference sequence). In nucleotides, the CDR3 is TGTGCCAGCAGTTACAGCTCTGGGGCCAACGTCCTGACTTTC. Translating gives CASSYSSGANVLTF.

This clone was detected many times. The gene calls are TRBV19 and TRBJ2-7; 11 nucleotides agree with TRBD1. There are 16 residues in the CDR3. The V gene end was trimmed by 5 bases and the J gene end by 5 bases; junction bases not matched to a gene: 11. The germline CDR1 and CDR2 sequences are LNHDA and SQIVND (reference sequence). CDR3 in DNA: TGTGCCAGTAGTCCTATAGGCGGACAGGGGGCCAACGAGCAGTACTTC. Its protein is CASSPIGGQGANEQYF.

The chain's CDR3 is CASSEWLAGGNEQFF. DNA for the CDR3: TGTGCCAGCAGTGAATGGCTAGCGGGAGGGAATGAGCAGTTCTTC. The chain links TRBV25-1 to TRBJ2-1; 12 positions match TRBD2. The germline gives CDR1 MGHDK, CDR2 SYGVNS. This CDR3 spans 15 amino acids. V was pared by 1 base and J by 7 bases, with 2 bases of the junction left unmatched. Based on the CDR3 plus reference TRBV25-1 and TRBJ2-1, the full variable domain is EADIYQTPRYLVIGTGKKITLECSQTMGHDKMYWYQQDPGMELHLIHYSYGVNSTEKGDLSSESTVSRIRTEHFPLTLESARPSHTSQYLCASSEWLAGGNEQFFGPGTRLTVL.

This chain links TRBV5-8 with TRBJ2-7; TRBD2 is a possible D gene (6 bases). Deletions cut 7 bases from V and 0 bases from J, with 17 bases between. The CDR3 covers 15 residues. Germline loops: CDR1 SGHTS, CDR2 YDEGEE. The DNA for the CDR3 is TGTGCCAGCCAAGAACTAGCTCCGAGCTCCTACGAGCAGTACTTC. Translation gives CASQELAPSSYEQYF.

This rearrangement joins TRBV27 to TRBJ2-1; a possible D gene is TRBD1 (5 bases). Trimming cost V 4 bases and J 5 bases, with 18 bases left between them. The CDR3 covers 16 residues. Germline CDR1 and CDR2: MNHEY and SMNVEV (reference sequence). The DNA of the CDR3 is TGTGCCAGCAGTTATGTCCCGGGTGGGGCGGACAATGAGCAGTTCTTC. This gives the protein CASSYVPGGADNEQFF.

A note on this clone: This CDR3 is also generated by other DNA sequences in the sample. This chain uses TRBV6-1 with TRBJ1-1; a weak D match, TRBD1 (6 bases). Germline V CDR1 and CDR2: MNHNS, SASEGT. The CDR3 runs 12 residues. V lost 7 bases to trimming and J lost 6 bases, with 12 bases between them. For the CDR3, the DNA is TGTGCCAGCATAGGAGGGGGACCTGAAGCTTTCTTT. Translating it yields CASIGGGPEAFF.

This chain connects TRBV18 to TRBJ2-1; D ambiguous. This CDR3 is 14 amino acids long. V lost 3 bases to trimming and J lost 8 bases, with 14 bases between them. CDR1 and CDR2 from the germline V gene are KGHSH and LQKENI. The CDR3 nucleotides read TGTGCCAGCTCACCCCTCGGTTTGGTTGATGAGCAGTTCTTC. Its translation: CASSPLGLVDEQFF. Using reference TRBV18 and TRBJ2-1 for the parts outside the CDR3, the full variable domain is NAGVMQNPRHLVRRRGQEARLRCSPMKGHSHVYWYRQLPEEGLKFMVYLQKENIIDESGMPKERFSAEFPKEGPSILRIQQVVRGDSAAYFCASSPLGLVDEQFFGPGTRLTVL.

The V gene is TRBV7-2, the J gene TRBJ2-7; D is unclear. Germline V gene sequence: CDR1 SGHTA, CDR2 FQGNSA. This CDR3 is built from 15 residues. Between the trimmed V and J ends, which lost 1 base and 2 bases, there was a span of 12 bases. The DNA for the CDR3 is TGTGCCAGCAGCTTAGGACGTCACAGAACCTACGAGCAGTACTTC. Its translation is CASSLGRHRTYEQYF.